Presented here are 3 T cell receptor beta chains from one specimen sequenced in a study of control samples from healthy donors and cancer patients. Profiled with immunoSEQ multiplex PCR; TCRdb holds only in-frame clones, not every one. Among roughly 150,000 clones listed, almost 90% were seen once. The sample comprised blood. The receptors come from a man aged 18 to 30 in good health.

V is TRBV27 and J is TRBJ1-2, with TRBD1 matching 7 bases. The V gene's germline CDR1 is MNHEY and CDR2 SMNVEV (reference sequence). J gave up 5 bases and V 5 bases, and 8 bases lay outside the gene matches. This CDR3 region has 14 residues. The CDR3 sequence is CASSMTGMPYGYTF. The CDR3 nucleotides read TGTGCCAGCAGTATGACAGGGATGCCTTATGGCTACACCTTC.

This clone is a singleton in its sample. Other nucleotide sequences in the sample specify the same CDR3. The chain links TRBV7-2 to TRBJ2-1, with D perhaps TRBD1 (5 bases). This CDR3 is built from 12 residues. Trimming took off 4 bases at V and 7 bases at J, with 8 bases between the two ends. Germline lookup yields CDR1 SGHTA and CDR2 FQGNSA. This chain's CDR3 is CASSSNRNEQFF. For the CDR3, the DNA is TGTGCCAGCAGCTCGAACAGGAATGAGCAGTTCTTC.

J is TRBJ1-6 and V is TRBV7-3; D not resolved. The V gene lost 5 bases and the J gene lost 8 bases, with 13 bases spanning the gap. There are 14 residues in the CDR3. Germline loops: CDR1 SGHTA, CDR2 FQGTGA. The CDR3 region is CASSPTLEDSPLHF. CDR3 bases: TGTGCCAGCAGCCCGACACTTGAGGATTCACCCCTCCACTTT.